These 2 T cell receptor beta chains came from one sample sequenced in a study of blood T cell repertoires in COVID-19. Measured with immunoSEQ multiplex PCR; TCRdb has only the in-frame clones, and not every one. This table holds approximately 11,000 clones, 80% found once. Sequencing was performed on peripheral blood. The receptors shown here come from a man in his sixties or seventies with active COVID-19.

V and J are TRBV5-6 and TRBJ1-5; the D gene is possibly TRBD1 (5 bases). V was clipped by 2 bases and J by 0 bases, with 12 bases between them. The CDR3 runs to 16 residues. Germline values: CDR1 SGHDT, CDR2 YYEEEE. The CDR3 region is CASSFSGLYSNQPQHF. Written as DNA, the CDR3 is TGTGCCAGCAGCTTTTCAGGGCTTTATAGCAATCAGCCCCAGCATTTT.

The chain recombines TRBV12-3 or TRBV12-4 with TRBJ2-1; D is ambiguous. The V and J ends lost 4 bases and 7 bases respectively, with 11 bases between them. The length of the CDR3 is 13 residues. CDR3 in amino acids: CASSSHYQNEQFF. As DNA, the CDR3 is TGTGCCAGCAGTTCCCACTACCAGAATGAGCAGTTCTTC.